One T cell receptor (beta chain) is described in this entry. Antigen: not known. CDR1 SGHDT and CDR2 YYEEEE come from the germline V gene. The V and J ends lost 4 bases and 2 bases respectively, with 14 bases between them. This CDR3 spans 15 amino acids. The PCR ran on 60 Vbeta and 13 Jbeta primers. Generated by immunoSEQ multiplex PCR, the TCRdb table keeps only in-frame clones and is missing some. The sample lists roughly 200,000 clones, roughly 85% seen once, with less than 2.5% in the top ten. The source of the sample is a study of cytomegalovirus exposure and HLA in healthy donors. Findings and caveats of the study: The number of N-insertions in an Asian-associated ancestry cluster was reportedly below the approximately 600-donor mean in a later analysis. As was reported, the HLA-A and HLA-B alleles of most subjects were accurately predicted from TCR beta sequences. A few CMV-associated chains proved CMV antigen-specific in vitro. In a later analysis, TCR beta V- and J-gene trimming showed a link to a missense DCLRE1C variant.

The TCR originated in a woman aged 45 to 65 in good health and CMV-seronegative. The chain has TRBV5-6 and TRBJ2-3; possible D gene TRBD1, 5 bases. Sequenced: PBMCs. The CDR3 nucleotides read TGTGCCAGCAGCCACCAGGGTCCTCTCACAGATACGCAGTATTTT. Amino acids: CASSHQGPLTDTQYF.